In this sample, the clone carrying this T cell receptor beta chain turned up once. Its antigen is unknown. The V gene's germline CDR1 is SGHVS and CDR2 FQNEAQ. The CDR3 length is 16 residues. With V trimmed by 4 bases and J by 8 bases, 12 bases remained unmatched. This PCR relied on a set of 60 Vbeta primers and 13 Jbeta primers. Sequenced by immunoSEQ multiplex PCR; TCRdb stores in-frame clones only, minus some. The data show around 180,000 clones, 65% to 85% seen once. The data were obtained in a study of cytomegalovirus exposure and HLA in healthy donors. Study-wide results and caveats: In a later analysis, the majority of CMV-associated beta chains seemingly showed HLA restriction.

The rearrangement links TRBV7-8 to TRBJ1-4; 8 nucleotides match TRBD1. The sequenced sample consisted of PBMCs. This TCR derives from a man aged 18 to 29 in good health and CMV-seronegative. The CDR3 sequence: CASSSTTAGGGEKLFF. CDR3 nucleotides: TGTGCCAGCAGCTCCACAACCGCAGGGGGCGGAGAAAAACTGTTTTTT. Together with reference TRBV7-8 and TRBJ1-4, the CDR3 gives the full variable domain: GAGVSQSPRYKVAKRGQDVALRCDPISGHVSLFWYQQALGQGPEFLTYFQNEAQLDKSGLPSDRFFAERPEGSVSTLKIQRTQQEDSAVYLCASSSTTAGGGEKLFFGSGTQLSVL.